This T cell receptor beta chain was sequenced during a study of T cell responses to AZD1222 COVID-19 vaccine. Study summary: The study pooled second doses at about 4 or about 12 weeks. Points from the study as a whole: It should be noted that donors were predominantly white British and more often female, and clonal diversity was possibly underestimated.

Here immunoSEQ multiplex PCR was the method, and the copy in TCRdb shows in-frame clones only, minus some. Among around 100,000 clones listed, roughly nine tenths were seen once. This CDR3 region has 15 residues. CDR1 SGHKS and CDR2 YYEKEE come from the germline V gene (reference sequence). V lost 0 bases to trimming and J lost 3 bases, with 12 bases between them. A remark on this clone: The target antigen is unknown.

The receptor was isolated from an adult in good health. The source was peripheral blood, collected on day 0 of AZD1222 vaccination. The V and J genes are TRBV5-5 and TRBJ2-5, with a weak D call TRBD2 (5 bases). The CDR3 coding sequence is TGTGCCAGCAGCTTGGCCCCACTAGAAAAAGAGACCCAGTACTTC. It specifies CASSLAPLEKETQYF.